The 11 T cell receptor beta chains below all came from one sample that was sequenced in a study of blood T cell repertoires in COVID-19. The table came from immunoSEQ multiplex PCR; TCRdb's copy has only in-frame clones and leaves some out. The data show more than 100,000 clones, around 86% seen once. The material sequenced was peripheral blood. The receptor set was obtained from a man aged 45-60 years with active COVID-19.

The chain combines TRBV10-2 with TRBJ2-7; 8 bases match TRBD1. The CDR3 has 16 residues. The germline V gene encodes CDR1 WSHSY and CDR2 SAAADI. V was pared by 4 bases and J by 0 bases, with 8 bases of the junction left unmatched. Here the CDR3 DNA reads TGCGCCAGCAGTGTCCGTTCGGACAGGGACTCCTACGAGCAGTACTTC. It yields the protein CASSVRSDRDSYEQYF.

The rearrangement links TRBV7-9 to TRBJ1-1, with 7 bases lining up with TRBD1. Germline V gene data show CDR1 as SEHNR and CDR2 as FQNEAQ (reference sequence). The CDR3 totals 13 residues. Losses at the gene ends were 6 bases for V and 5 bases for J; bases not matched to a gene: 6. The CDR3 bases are TGTGCCAGCAGTTACTCCAGGGGGACTGAAGCTTTCTTT. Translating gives CASSYSRGTEAFF.

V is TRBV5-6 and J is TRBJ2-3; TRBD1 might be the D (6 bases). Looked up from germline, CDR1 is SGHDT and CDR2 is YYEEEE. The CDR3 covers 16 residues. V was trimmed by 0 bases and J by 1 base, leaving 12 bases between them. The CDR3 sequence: CASSLGPGVRTDTQYF. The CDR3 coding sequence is TGTGCCAGCAGCTTGGGTCCAGGGGTCCGCACAGATACGCAGTATTTT. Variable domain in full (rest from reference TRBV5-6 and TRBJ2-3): DAGVTQSPTHLIKTRGQQVTLRCSPKSGHDTVSWYQQALGQGPQFIFQYYEEEERQRGNFPDRFSGHQFPNYSSELNVNALLLGDSALYLCASSLGPGVRTDTQYFGPGTRLTVL.

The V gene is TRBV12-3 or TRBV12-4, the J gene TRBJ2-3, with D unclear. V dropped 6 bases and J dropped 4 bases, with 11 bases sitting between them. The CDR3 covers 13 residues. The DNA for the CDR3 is TGTGCCAGCAGGCCGTACCGCGCAGATACGCAGTATTTT. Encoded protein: CASRPYRADTQYF.

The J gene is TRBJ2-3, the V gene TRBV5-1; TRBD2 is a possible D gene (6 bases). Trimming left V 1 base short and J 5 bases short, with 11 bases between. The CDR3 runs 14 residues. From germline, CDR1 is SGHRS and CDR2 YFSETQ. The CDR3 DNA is TGCGCCAGCAGCTTGAAAGCGGGTCGAGATACGCAGTATTTT. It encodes CASSLKAGRDTQYF.

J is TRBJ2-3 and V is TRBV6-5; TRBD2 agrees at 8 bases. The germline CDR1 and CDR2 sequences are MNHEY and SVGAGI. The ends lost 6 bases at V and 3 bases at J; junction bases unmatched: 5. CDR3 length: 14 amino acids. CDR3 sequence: CASSERGRTDTQYF. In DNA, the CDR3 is TGTGCCAGCAGCGAGCGGGGGAGAACAGATACGCAGTATTTT.

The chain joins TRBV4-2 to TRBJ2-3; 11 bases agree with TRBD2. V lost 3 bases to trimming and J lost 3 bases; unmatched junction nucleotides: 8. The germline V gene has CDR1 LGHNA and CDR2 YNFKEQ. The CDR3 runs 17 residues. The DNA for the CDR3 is TGTGCCAGCAGCCAGACTCTAGCGGGGGGTTATACAGATACGCAGTATTTT. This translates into CASSQTLAGGYTDTQYF.

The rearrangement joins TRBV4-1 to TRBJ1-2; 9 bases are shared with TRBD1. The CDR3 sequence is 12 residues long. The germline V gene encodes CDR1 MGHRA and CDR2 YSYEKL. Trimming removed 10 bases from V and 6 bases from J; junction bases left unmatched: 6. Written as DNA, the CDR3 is TGCGCCACCGGGACAGGGCTAGATGGCTACACCTTC. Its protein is CATGTGLDGYTF.

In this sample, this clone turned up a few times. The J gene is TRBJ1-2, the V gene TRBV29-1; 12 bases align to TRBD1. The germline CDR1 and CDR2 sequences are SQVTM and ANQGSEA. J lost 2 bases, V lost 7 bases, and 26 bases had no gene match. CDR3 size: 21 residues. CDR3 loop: CSAGDVGQGAATQKRNYGYTF. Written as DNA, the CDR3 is TGCAGCGCCGGAGATGTGGGACAGGGGGCGGCCACACAGAAGCGGAACTATGGCTACACCTTC.

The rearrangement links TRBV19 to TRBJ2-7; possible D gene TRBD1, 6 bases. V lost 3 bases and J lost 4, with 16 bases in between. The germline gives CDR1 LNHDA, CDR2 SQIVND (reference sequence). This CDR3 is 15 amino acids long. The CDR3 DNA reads TGTGCCAGTAGTATTGGGTCGACAGGTTTTTACGAGCAGTACTTC. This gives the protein CASSIGSTGFYEQYF.

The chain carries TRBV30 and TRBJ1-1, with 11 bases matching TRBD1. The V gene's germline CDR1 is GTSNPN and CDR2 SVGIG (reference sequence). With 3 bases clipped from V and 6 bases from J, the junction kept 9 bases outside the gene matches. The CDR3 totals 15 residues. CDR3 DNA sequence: TGTGCCTGGAGGAACGACCGGACAGGGGGCTCTGAAGCTTTCTTT. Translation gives CAWRNDRTGGSEAFF.